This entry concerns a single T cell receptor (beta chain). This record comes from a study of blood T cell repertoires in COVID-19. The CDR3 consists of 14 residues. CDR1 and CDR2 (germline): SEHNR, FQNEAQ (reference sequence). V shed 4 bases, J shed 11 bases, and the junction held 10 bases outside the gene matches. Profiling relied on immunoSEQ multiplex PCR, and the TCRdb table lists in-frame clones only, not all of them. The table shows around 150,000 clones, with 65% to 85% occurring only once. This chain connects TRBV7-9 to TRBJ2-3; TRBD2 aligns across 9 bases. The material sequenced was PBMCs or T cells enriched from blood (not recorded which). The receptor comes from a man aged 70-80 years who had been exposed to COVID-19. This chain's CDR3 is CASSYSDSGGGQYF. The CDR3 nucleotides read TGTGCCAGCAGCTATTCGGATAGCGGGGGCGGGCAGTATTTT.